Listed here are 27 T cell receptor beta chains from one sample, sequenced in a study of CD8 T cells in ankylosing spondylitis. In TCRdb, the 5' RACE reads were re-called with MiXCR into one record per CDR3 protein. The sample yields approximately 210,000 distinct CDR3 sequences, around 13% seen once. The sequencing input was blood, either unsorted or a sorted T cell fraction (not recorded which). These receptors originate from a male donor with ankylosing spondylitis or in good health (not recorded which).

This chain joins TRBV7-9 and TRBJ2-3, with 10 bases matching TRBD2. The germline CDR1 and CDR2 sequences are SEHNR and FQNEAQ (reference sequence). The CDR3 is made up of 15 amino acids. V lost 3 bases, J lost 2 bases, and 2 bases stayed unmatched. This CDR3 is CASSFGLADTDTQYF. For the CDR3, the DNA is TGTGCCAGCAGCTTCGGACTAGCGGACACAGATACGCAGTATTTT.

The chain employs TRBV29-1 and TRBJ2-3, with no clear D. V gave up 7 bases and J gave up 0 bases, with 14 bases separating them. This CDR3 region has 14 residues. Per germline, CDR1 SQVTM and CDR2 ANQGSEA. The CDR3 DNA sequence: TGCAGCGCCGTCGGTTTTCTCAGCACAGATACGCAGTATTTT. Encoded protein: CSAVGFLSTDTQYF.

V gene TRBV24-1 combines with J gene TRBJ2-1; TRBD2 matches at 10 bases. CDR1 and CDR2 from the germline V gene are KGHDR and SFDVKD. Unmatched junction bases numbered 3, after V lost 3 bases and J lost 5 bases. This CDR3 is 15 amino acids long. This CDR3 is CATSDSGGADNEQFF. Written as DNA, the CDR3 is TGTGCCACCAGTGATAGCGGGGGGGCGGACAATGAGCAGTTCTTC.

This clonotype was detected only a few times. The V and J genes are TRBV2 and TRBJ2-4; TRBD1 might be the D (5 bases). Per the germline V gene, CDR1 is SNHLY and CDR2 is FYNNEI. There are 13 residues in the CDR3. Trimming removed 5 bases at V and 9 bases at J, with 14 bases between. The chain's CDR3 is CASSWGQVSIQYF. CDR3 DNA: TGTGCCAGCAGTTGGGGCCAGGTCAGCATTCAGTACTTC.

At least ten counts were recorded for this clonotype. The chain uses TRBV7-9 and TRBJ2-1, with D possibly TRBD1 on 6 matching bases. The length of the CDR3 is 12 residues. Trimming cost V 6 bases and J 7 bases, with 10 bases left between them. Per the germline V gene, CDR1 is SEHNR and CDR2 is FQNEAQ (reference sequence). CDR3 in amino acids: CASRYDRNEQFF. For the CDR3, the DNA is TGTGCCAGCAGATACGACAGGAATGAGCAGTTCTTC.

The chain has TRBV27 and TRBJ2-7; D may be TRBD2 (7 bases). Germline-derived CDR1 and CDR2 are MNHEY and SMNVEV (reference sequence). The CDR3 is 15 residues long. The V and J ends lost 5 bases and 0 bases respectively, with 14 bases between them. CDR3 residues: CASSAGAASSYEQYF. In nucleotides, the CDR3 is TGTGCCAGCAGTGCGGGGGCAGCCAGCTCCTACGAGCAGTACTTC.

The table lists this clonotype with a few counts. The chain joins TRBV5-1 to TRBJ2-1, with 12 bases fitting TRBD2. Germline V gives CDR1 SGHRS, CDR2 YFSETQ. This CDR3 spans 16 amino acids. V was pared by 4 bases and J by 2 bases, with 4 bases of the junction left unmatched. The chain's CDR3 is CASSPGLAGPYNEQFF. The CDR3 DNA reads TGCGCCAGCAGCCCGGGACTAGCGGGCCCCTACAATGAGCAGTTCTTC.

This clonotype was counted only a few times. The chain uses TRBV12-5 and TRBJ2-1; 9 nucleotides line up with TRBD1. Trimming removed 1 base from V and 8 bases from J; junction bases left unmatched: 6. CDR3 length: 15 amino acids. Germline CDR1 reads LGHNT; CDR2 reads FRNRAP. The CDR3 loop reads CASGLALGQGYEQFF. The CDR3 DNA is TGTGCTAGTGGTTTGGCTCTGGGACAGGGTTATGAGCAGTTCTTC.

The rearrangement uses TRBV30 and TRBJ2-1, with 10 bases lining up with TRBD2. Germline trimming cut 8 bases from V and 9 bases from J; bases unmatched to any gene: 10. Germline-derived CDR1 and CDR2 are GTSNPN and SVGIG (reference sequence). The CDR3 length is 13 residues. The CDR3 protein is CAVSGRAIGEQFF. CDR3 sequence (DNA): TGTGCCGTGAGCGGGAGGGCCATTGGTGAGCAGTTCTTC.

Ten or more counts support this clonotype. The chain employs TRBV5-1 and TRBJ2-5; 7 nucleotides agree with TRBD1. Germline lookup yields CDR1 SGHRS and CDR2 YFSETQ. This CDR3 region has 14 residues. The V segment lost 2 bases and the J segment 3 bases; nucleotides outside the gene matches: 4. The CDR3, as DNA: TGCGCCAGCAGCTTAACTGGACAGGAAGAGACCCAGTACTTC. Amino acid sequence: CASSLTGQEETQYF.

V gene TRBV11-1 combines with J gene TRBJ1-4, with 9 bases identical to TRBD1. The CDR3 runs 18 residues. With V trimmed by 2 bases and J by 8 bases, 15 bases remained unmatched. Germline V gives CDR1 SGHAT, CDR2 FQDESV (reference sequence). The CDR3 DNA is TGTGCCAGCAGCTTATTTGGACAGGGGCCACTCGAGGAAGAAAAACTGTTTTTT. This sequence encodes CASSLFGQGPLEEEKLFF.

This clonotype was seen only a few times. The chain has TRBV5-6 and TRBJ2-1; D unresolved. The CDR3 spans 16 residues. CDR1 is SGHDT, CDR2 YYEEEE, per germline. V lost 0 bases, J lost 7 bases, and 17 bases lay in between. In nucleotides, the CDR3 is TGTGCCAGCAGCTTGGATGCCGGAAGGATGGGGAATGAGCAGTTCTTC. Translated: CASSLDAGRMGNEQFF.

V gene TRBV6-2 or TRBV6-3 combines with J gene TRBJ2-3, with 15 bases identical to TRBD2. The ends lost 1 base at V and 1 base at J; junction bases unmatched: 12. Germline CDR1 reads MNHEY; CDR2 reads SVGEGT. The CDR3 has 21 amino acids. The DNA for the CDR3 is TGTGCCAGCAGTTACTGGCCGGGACTAGCGGGAGGCCACCCCCGCACAGATACGCAGTATTTT. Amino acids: CASSYWPGLAGGHPRTDTQYF.

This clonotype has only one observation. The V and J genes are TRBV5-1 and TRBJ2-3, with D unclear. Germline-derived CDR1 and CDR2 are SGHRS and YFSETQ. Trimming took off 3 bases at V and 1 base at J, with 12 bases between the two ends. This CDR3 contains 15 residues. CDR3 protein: CASSSLVVGTDTQYF. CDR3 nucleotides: TGCGCCAGCAGCTCCCTGGTAGTAGGCACAGATACGCAGTATTTT.

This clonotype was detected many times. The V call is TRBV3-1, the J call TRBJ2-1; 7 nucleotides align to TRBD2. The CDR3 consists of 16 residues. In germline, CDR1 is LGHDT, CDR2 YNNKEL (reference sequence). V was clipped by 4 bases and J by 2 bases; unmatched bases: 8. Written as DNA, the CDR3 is TGTGCCAGCAGCCCGGAGCGGGACCTCACCTACAATGAGCAGTTCTTC. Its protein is CASSPERDLTYNEQFF.

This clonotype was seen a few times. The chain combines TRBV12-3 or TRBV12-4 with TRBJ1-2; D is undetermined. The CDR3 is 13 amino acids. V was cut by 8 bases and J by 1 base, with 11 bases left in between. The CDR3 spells CASAISFNYGYTF. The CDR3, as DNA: TGTGCCAGCGCAATCAGCTTTAACTATGGCTACACCTTC.

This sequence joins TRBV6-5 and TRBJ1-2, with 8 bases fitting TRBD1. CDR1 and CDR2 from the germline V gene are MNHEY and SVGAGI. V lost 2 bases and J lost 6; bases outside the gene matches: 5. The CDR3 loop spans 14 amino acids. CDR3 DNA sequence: TGTGCCAGCAGTTACGCCGGGACAGGAGATGGCTACACCTTC. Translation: CASSYAGTGDGYTF.

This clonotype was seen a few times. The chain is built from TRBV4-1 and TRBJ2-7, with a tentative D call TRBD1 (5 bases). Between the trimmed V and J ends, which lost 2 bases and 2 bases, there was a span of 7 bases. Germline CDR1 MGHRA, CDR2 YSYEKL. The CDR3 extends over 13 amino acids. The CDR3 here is CASSQTGPYEQYF. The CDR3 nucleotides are TGCGCCAGCAGCCAAACAGGTCCCTACGAGCAGTACTTC.

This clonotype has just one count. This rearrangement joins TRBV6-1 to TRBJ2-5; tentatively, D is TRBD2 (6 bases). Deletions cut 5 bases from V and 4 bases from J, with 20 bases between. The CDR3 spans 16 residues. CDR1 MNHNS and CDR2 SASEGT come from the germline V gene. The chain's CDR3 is CASSPEGIGTRETQYF. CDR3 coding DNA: TGTGCCAGCAGTCCGGAAGGTATAGGGACTCGAGAGACCCAGTACTTC.

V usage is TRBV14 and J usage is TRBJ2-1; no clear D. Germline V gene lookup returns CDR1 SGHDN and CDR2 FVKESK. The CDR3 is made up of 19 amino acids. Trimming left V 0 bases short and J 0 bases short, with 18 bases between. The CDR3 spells CASSQDGQRLASSYNEQFF. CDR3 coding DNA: TGTGCCAGCAGCCAAGATGGGCAGCGCCTGGCTAGCTCCTACAATGAGCAGTTCTTC.

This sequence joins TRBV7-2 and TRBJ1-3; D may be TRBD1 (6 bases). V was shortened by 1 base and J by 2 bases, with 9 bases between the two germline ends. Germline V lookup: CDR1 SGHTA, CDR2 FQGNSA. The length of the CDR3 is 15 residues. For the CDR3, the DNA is TGTGCCAGCAGCTTAGTCCAGGGGCCTGGAAACACCATATATTTT. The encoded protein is CASSLVQGPGNTIYF.

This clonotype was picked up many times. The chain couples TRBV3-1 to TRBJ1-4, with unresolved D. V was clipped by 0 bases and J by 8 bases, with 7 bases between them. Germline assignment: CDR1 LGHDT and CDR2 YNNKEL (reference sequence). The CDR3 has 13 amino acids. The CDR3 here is CASSQENGEKLFF. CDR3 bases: TGTGCCAGCAGCCAAGAGAACGGAGAAAAACTGTTTTTT.

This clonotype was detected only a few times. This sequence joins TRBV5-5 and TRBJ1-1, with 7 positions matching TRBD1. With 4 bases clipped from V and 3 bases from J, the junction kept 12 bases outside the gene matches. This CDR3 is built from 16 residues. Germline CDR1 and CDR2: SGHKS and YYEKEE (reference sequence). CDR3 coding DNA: TGTGCCAGCAGCCCTGAACAGGGGTTGGCGTACACTGAAGCTTTCTTT. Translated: CASSPEQGLAYTEAFF.

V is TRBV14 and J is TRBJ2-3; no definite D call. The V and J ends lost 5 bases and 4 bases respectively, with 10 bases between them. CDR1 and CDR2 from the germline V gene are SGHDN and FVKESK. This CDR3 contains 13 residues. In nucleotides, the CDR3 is TGTGCCAGCAGCTCCTGGACGGCAGATACGCAGTATTTT. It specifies CASSSWTADTQYF.

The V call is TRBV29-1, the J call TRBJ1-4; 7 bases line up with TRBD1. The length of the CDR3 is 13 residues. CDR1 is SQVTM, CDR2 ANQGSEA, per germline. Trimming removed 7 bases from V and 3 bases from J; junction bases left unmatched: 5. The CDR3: CSARQGSNEKLFF. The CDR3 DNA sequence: TGCAGCGCGAGACAGGGCTCTAATGAAAAACTGTTTTTT.

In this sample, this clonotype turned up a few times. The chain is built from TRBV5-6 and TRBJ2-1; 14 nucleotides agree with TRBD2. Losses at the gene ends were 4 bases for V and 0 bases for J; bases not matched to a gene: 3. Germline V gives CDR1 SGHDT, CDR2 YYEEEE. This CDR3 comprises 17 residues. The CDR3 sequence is CASSGTSGSASYNEQFF. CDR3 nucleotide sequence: TGTGCCAGCAGCGGGACTAGCGGGAGTGCCTCCTACAATGAGCAGTTCTTC.

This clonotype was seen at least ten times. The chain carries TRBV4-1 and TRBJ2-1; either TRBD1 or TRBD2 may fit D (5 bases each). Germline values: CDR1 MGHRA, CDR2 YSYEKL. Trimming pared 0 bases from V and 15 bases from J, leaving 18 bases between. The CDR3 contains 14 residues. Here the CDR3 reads CASSQEPSGHTRFF. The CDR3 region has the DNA TGCGCCAGCAGCCAAGAGCCCTCGGGGCATACACGGTTCTTC.